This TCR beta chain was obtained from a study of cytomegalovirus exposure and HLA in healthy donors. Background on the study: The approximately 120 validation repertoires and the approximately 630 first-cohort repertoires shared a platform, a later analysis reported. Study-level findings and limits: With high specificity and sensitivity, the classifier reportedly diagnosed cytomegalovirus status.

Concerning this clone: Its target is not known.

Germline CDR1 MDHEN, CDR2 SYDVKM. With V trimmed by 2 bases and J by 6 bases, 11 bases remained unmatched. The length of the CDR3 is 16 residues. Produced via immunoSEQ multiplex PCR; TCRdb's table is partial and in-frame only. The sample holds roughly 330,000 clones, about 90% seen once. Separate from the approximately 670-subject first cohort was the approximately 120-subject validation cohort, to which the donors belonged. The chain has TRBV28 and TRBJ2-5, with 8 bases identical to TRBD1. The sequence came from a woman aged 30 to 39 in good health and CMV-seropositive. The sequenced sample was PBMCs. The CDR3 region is CASSLPPGTGQKTQYF. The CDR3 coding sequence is TGTGCCAGCAGTTTACCCCCGGGGACAGGCCAGAAGACCCAGTACTTC.